The 19 T cell receptor beta chains in this list originate from one sample, sequenced in a study of cytomegalovirus exposure and HLA in healthy donors. The PCR made use of 60 Vbeta and 13 Jbeta primers. Data came from immunoSEQ multiplex PCR; TCRdb stores just in-frame clones and leaves some out. The data contain 150,000 to 200,000 clones, approximately 80% of them singletons. The sample consisted of PBMCs. These TCRs come from a woman in her forties in good health and CMV-seronegative.

The rearrangement joins TRBV29-1 to TRBJ2-7, with 9 nucleotides matching TRBD1. There are 15 residues in the CDR3. V lost 2 bases to trimming and J lost 1 base; unmatched junction nucleotides: 6. Germline V gene lookup returns CDR1 SQVTM and CDR2 ANQGSEA. The CDR3 region is CSVEYTGTGSYEQYF. The CDR3 region has the DNA TGCAGCGTTGAATATACCGGGACAGGGTCCTACGAGCAGTACTTC.

The V call is TRBV10-3, the J call TRBJ2-7; TRBD1 matches 10 bases. V trimming: 4 bases; J trimming: 3 bases; junction bases outside the gene matches: 3. This CDR3 region has 14 residues. Germline CDR1 reads ENHRY; CDR2 reads SYGVKD. The CDR3 DNA sequence: TGTGCCATCAGTGGGACAGGGGGAGGCTACGAGCAGTACGTC. Amino acids: CAISGTGGGYEQYV.

This rearrangement joins TRBV13 to TRBJ2-1; 12 nucleotides agree with TRBD2. Germline values: CDR1 PRHDT, CDR2 FYEKMQ (reference sequence). V lost 5 bases and J lost 5; bases outside the gene matches: 10. This CDR3 is built from 17 residues. CDR3 nucleotide sequence: TGTGCCAGCAGCCGGACTAGCGGGGCCAAAAGGGACAATGAGCAGTTCTTC. Its protein is CASSRTSGAKRDNEQFF.

J is TRBJ2-7 and V is TRBV30; TRBD2 matches at 11 bases. The CDR3 is 13 amino acids. V dropped 8 bases and J dropped 6; count of bases not matched to a gene: 9. In germline, CDR1 is GTSNPN, CDR2 SVGIG (reference sequence). The CDR3 coding sequence is TGTGCCAGGGAGGTAGCGGGAGGGCTCGAGCAGTACTTC. Amino acid sequence: CAREVAGGLEQYF.

The CDR3 is CASSLDSSSNQPQHF. CDR3 DNA sequence: TGTGCCAGCAGCTTAGATTCATCAAGCAATCAGCCCCAGCATTTT. V gene TRBV7-2 combines with J gene TRBJ1-5; D remains unclear. Germline CDR1 is SGHTA and CDR2 is FQGNSA. V lost 1 base and J 1 base, leaving 8 bases between the germline ends. The CDR3 runs 15 residues.

The chain joins TRBV5-1 to TRBJ2-1, with D perhaps matching TRBD1 (5 bases). Trimming removed 0 bases at V and 2 bases at J, with 9 bases between. Germline values: CDR1 SGHRS, CDR2 YFSETQ. This CDR3 is built from 15 residues. CDR3 amino acids: CASSLGQRPYNEQFF. The CDR3 nucleotides are TGCGCCAGCAGCTTGGGACAGCGACCCTACAATGAGCAGTTCTTC.

V usage is TRBV6-5 and J usage is TRBJ1-3, with D hard to call. V was pared by 2 bases and J by 2 bases, with 13 bases between. In germline, CDR1 is MNHEY, CDR2 SVGAGI. This CDR3 comprises 16 residues. The CDR3 DNA sequence: TGTGCCAGCAGTTACGAGGGAGGGCCGACTGGAAACACCATATATTTT. Its protein product is CASSYEGGPTGNTIYF.

This clone has just one count. The CDR3 loop is CASSPSGERSSYNEQFF. CDR3 bases: TGTGCCAGCAGCCCCTCCGGGGAGCGAAGCTCCTACAATGAGCAGTTCTTC. The chain joins TRBV11-3 to TRBJ2-1; the D gene is possibly TRBD2 (5 bases). V was clipped by 5 bases and J by 0 bases, with 17 bases between them. Germline V gives CDR1 SGHNT, CDR2 YENEEA. The CDR3 spans 17 residues. The full variable domain, with the rest looked up from reference TRBV11-3 and TRBJ2-1, is EAGVVQSPRYKIIEKKQPVAFWCNPISGHNTLYWYLQNLGQGPELLIRYENEEAVDDSQLPKDRFSAERLKGVDSTLKIQPAELGDSAVYLCASSPSGERSSYNEQFFGPGTRLTVL.

This clone came up once. The J gene is TRBJ1-1, the V gene TRBV25-1; tentative D call: TRBD1 (6 bases). CDR3 length equals 14 residues. Germline lookup yields CDR1 MGHDK and CDR2 SYGVNS. Trimming took off 6 bases at V and 5 bases at J, with 16 bases between the two ends. CDR3 DNA: TGTGCCAGCAGGGAAACAGGAGGACAGACTGAAGCTTTCTTT. Translated, it gives CASRETGGQTEAFF.

The chain combines TRBV9 with TRBJ1-1; TRBD1 is a possible D gene (5 bases). Germline lookup yields CDR1 SGDLS and CDR2 YYNGEE. This CDR3 contains 13 residues. V was trimmed by 3 bases and J by 5 bases, leaving 11 bases between them. The CDR3 spells CASSGGGGTEAFF. CDR3 sequence (DNA): TGTGCCAGCAGCGGCGGGGGTGGAACTGAAGCTTTCTTT.

This clone was seen only once. The chain links TRBV9 to TRBJ2-1, with D perhaps TRBD1 (5 bases). Between the trimmed V and J ends, which lost 4 bases and 4 bases, there was a span of 21 bases. This CDR3 is 17 amino acids long. CDR1 is SGDLS, CDR2 YYNGEE, per germline. This chain's CDR3 is CASSHHRVAAGYNEQFF. The CDR3 DNA is TGTGCCAGCAGCCACCACCGGGTAGCAGCAGGGTACAATGAGCAGTTCTTC.

This clone has just a few counts. J is TRBJ2-7 and V is TRBV5-1; 7 bases line up with TRBD2. The germline V gene has CDR1 SGHRS and CDR2 YFSETQ. The CDR3 totals 16 residues. Trimming cost V 0 bases and J 3 bases; bases outside gene matches: 9. The CDR3 DNA reads TGCGCCAGCAGCTTGGGGGGCGCGGGAGTTTACTACGAGCAGTACTTC. Translation: CASSLGGAGVYYEQYF. Using reference TRBV5-1 and TRBJ2-7 for the parts outside the CDR3, the full variable domain is KAGVTQTPRYLIKTRGQQVTLSCSPISGHRSVSWYQQTPGQGLQFLFEYFSETQRNKGNFPGRFSGRQFSNSRSEMNVSTLELGDSALYLCASSLGGAGVYYEQYFGPGTRLTVT.

The chain is built from TRBV4-3 and TRBJ1-1; TRBD1 is a possible D gene (5 bases). The V gene lost 1 base and the J gene lost 7 bases, with 16 bases spanning the gap. CDR3 size: 15 residues. Germline V CDR1 and CDR2: LGHNA, YSLEER. The CDR3 region is CASSQGISPGNEAFF. The CDR3 DNA is TGCGCCAGCAGCCAAGGAATCTCACCAGGGAATGAAGCTTTCTTT.

The chain uses TRBV19 and TRBJ2-1; TRBD2 aligns across 12 bases. V dropped 8 bases and J dropped 4; count of bases not matched to a gene: 3. The CDR3 is made up of 14 amino acids. The germline gives CDR1 LNHDA, CDR2 SQIVND (reference sequence). The CDR3 DNA reads TGTGCCAGTGTCGGACTAGCGGGGTACAATGAGCAGTTCTTC. This codes for CASVGLAGYNEQFF.

Only a few counts were recorded for this clone. CDR3 loop: CASTVQEYQETQYF. The CDR3 region has the DNA TGCGCCAGCACCGTACAGGAGTACCAAGAGACCCAGTACTTC. The chain carries TRBV5-1 and TRBJ2-5; maybe TRBD1 (5 bases). V was pared by 6 bases and J by 0 bases, with 12 bases between. Germline assignment: CDR1 SGHRS and CDR2 YFSETQ. This CDR3 has 14 amino acids.

This rearrangement joins TRBV19 to TRBJ1-6, with 7 bases lining up with TRBD1. Losses at the gene ends were 6 bases for V and 0 bases for J; bases not matched to a gene: 8. CDR1 is LNHDA, CDR2 SQIVND, per germline (reference sequence). The CDR3 has 17 amino acids. This CDR3 is CASSSDRRSSYNSPLHF. The CDR3 nucleotides are TGTGCCAGTAGCTCGGACAGGAGGAGCTCCTATAATTCACCCCTCCACTTT. The full variable domain, with the rest looked up from reference TRBV19 and TRBJ1-6, is DGGITQSPKYLFRKEGQNVTLSCEQNLNHDAMYWYRQDPGQGLRLIYYSQIVNDFQKGDIAEGYSVSREKKESFPLTVTSAQKNPTAFYLCASSSDRRSSYNSPLHFGNGTRLTVT.

This chain joins TRBV30 and TRBJ1-2, with D possibly matching TRBD1 (6 bases). The ends were cut back, 2 bases at V and 6 bases at J, with 16 bases in the middle. The CDR3 runs 14 residues. CDR1 and CDR2 from the germline V gene are GTSNPN and SVGIG (reference sequence). DNA of the CDR3: TGTGCCTGGAGTTGGAATGGCAGGGGAAATGGCTACACCTTC. Its protein product is CAWSWNGRGNGYTF.

The rearrangement joins TRBV9 to TRBJ2-6; D is perhaps TRBD1 (5 bases). CDR1 is SGDLS, CDR2 YYNGEE, per germline. The CDR3 contains 17 residues. With 0 bases removed from V and 1 base from J, the gap between germline ends came to 11 bases. The CDR3 sequence: CASSVGGWGSGANVLTF. The CDR3 DNA reads TGTGCCAGCAGCGTAGGGGGCTGGGGTTCTGGGGCCAACGTCCTGACTTTC.

The rearrangement joins TRBV21-1 to TRBJ2-5; the D segment call TRBD2 is taken from the table without a DNA check. TRBV21-1 is labeled a pseudogene. The CDR3 covers 14 residues. The CDR3 here is CASSNLGTSKTQYF. The CDR3 DNA reads TGTGCCAGCAGCAATCTGGGGACTAGCAAGACCCAGTACTTC.